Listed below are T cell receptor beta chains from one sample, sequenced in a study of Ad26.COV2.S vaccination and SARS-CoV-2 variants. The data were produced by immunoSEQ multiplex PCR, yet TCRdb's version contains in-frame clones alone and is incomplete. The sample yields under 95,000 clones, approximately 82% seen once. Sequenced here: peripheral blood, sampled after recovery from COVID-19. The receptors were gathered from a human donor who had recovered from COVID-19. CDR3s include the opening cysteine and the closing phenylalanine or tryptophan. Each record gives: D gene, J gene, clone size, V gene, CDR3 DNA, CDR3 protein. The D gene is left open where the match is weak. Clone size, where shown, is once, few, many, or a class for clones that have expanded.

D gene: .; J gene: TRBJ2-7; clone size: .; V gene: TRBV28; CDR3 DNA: TGTGCCAGCAGTTTCCCATGGGGGGGCACATACGAGCAGTACTTC; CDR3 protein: CASSFPWGGTYEQYF
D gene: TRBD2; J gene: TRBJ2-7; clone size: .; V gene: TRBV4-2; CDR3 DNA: TGTGCCAGCAGCCAAGCACGGGAGGGTTACGAGCAGTACTTC; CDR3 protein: CASSQAREGYEQYF
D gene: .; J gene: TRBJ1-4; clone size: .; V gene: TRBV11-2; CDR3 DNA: TGTGCCAGCAGCTTATATTTCTCAAAGGCAGCAACTAATGAAAAACTGTTTTTT; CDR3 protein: CASSLYFSKAATNEKLFF
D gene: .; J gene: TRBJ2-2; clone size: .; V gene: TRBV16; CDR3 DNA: TGTGCCAGCAGCCAAACAATCTCCCCCTCGACGTTTTTT; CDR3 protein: CASSQTISPSTFF
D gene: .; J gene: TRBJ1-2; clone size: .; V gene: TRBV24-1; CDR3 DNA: TGTGCCACCAGTGCCGAAACTAACTATGGCTACACCTTC; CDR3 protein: CATSAETNYGYTF
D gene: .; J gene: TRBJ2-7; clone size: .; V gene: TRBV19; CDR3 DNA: TGTGCCAGTAGTATCTTTAGCGGAGGGGGATACGAGCAGTACTTC; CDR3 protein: CASSIFSGGGYEQYF
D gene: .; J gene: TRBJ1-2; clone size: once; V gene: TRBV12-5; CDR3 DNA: TGTGCTAGTGGCCAAACTGCGGGGTACTATGGCTACACCTTC; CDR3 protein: CASGQTAGYYGYTF
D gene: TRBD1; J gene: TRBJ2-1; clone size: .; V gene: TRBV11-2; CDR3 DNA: TGTGCCAGCAGCTTTCTCCGGGACAGGGGGAATCGTGAGCAGTTCTTC; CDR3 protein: CASSFLRDRGNREQFF
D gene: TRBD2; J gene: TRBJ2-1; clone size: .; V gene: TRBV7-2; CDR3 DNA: TGTGCCAGCAGCTTAGGCGGGAGGGCCGGGAATGAGCAGTTCTTC; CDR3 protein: CASSLGGRAGNEQFF
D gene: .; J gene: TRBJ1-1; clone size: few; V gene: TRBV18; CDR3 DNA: TGTGCCAGCTCGGCGGTTGCGCTCACGAACACTGAAGCTTTCTTT; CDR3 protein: CASSAVALTNTEAFF
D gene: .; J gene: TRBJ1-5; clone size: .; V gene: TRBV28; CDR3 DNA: TGTGCCAGCAGTTTATGGGGGGGCCTCCAGCATTTT; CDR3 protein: CASSLWGGLQHF
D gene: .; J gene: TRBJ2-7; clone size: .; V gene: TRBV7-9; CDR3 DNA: TGTGCCAGCAGCTTATCAGGGCAACAACGATCCTACGAGCAGTACTTC; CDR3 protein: CASSLSGQQRSYEQYF
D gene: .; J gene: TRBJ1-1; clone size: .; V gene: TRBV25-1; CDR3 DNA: TGTGCCAGCAGCCGACCGGGACGCCCCAACACTGAAGCTTTCTTT; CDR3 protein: CASSRPGRPNTEAFF
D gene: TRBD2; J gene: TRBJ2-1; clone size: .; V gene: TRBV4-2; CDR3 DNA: TGTGCCAGCAGCCAAGAGGGACTAGCGGGAGCTGAGCAGTTCTTC; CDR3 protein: CASSQEGLAGAEQFF
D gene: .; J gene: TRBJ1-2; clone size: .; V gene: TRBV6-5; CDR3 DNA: TGTGCCAGCAGTTACCTTCCGGACAAAAACTATGGCTACACCTTC; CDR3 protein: CASSYLPDKNYGYTF
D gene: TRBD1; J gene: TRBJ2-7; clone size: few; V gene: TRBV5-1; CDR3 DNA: TGCGCCAGCAGCCCGGGACAGGGGTACTACGAGCAGTACTTC; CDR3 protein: CASSPGQGYYEQYF
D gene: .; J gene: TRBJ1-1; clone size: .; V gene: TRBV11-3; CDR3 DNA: TGTGCCAGCAGCTTAGGCCGACCTGAAGCTTTCTTT; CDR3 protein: CASSLGRPEAFF
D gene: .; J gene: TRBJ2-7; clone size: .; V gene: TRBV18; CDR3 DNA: TGTGCCAGCTCACCCGCGGCCTCCTACGAGCAGTACTTC; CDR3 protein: CASSPAASYEQYF
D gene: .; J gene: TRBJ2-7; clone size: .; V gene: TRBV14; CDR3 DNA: TGTGCCAGCAGCCAATCTGACTACGAGCAGTACTTC; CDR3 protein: CASSQSDYEQYF
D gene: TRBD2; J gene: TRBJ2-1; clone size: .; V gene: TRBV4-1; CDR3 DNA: TGCGCCAGCAGCCAATCAATGGTAACTAGCGGCTTCAATGAGCAGTTCTTC; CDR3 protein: CASSQSMVTSGFNEQFF
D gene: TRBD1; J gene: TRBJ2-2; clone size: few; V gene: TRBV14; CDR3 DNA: TGTGCCAGCAGTCCGGGACAGGGTTGGACCGGGGAGCTGTTTTTT; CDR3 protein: CASSPGQGWTGELFF
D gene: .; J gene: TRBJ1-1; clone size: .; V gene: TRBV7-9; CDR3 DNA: TGTGCCAGCAGCTTAGACACGGGTTGGGACACTGAAGCTTTCTTT; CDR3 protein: CASSLDTGWDTEAFF
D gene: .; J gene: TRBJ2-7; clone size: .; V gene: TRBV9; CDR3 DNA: TGTGCCAGCAGCGTAGAACCCCGCGGTACCTACGAGCAGTACTTC; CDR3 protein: CASSVEPRGTYEQYF
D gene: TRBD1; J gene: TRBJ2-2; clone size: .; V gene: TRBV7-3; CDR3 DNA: TGTGCCAGCAGCCCGGGACAGAGTACCGGGGAGCTGTTTTTT; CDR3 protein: CASSPGQSTGELFF
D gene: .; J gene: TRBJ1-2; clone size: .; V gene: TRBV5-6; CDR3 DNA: TGTGCCAGCAGCTTTGGGGCTAACTATGGCTACACCTTC; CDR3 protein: CASSFGANYGYTF
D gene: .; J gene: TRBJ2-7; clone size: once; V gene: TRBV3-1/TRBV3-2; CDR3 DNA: TGTGCCAGCAGCCAAGAGGGTGCCTACGAGCAGTACTTC; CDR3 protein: CASSQEGAYEQYF
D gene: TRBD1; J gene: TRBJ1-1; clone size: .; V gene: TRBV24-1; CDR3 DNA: TGTGCCACCAGTGATCCCCCGGACAGGCGGGCTTTCTTT; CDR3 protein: CATSDPPDRRAFF
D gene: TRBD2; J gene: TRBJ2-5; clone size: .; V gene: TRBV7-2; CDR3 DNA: TGTGCCAGCAGCCTTAGACTAGCCGGGTGGGATTACCAAGAGACCCAGTACTTC; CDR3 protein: CASSLRLAGWDYQETQYF
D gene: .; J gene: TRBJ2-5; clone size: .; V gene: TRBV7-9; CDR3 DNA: TGTGCCAGCAGCTTACGCTCGGCATTCCCAGAGACCCAGTACTTC; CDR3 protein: CASSLRSAFPETQYF
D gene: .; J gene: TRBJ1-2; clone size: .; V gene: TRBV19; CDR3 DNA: TGTGCCAGTACCGTACCGGACCTACCGACGGGCTACACCTTC; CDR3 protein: CASTVPDLPTGYTF
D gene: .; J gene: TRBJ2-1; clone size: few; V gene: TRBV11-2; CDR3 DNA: TGTGCCAGCAGCTTAGATGTAGGTTTTAACAATGAGCAGTTCTTC; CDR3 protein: CASSLDVGFNNEQFF
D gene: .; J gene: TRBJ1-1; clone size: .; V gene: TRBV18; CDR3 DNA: TGTGCCAGCTCCCCTACCCTGGACAGTGTGGGCGAAGCTTTCTTT; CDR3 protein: CASSPTLDSVGEAFF
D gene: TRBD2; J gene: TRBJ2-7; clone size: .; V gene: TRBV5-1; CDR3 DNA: TGCGCCAGCAGCTTGGCCCCTGGACTAGCGGGAAGGGACCCCTACGAGCAGTACTTC; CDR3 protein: CASSLAPGLAGRDPYEQYF
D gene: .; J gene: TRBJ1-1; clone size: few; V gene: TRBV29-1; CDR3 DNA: TGCAGCGTTGATGGGGGGTTGGGGTCGGGCACTGAAGCTTTCTTT; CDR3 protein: CSVDGGLGSGTEAFF
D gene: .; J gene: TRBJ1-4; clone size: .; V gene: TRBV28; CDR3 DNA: TGTGCCAGCAGTTTTTTTGAAAAACTGTTTTTT; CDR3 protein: CASSFFEKLFF
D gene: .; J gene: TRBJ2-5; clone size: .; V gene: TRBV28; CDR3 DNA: TGTGCCAGCAGGCTGAGCGTACAAGAGACCCAGTACTTC; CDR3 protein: CASRLSVQETQYF
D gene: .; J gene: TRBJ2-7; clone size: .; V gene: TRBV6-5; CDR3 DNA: TGTGCCAGCGCCGGGAAAGGGTTTACCTACGAGCAGTACTTC; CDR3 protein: CASAGKGFTYEQYF
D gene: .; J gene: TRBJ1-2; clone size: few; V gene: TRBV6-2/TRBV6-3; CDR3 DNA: TGTGCCAGCAGTGTCCTAGGGGGAACTAACTATGGCTACACCTTC; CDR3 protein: CASSVLGGTNYGYTF
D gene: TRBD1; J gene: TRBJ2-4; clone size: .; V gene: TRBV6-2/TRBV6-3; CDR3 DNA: TGTGCCAGCAGCCTGTGGGGGGACAGGACCAAAAACATTCAGTACTTC; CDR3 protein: CASSLWGDRTKNIQYF
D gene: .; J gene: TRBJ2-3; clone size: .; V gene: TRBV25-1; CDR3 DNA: TGTGCCAGCAGGGCCAGGGGAACAGATACGCAGTATTTT; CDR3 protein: CASRARGTDTQYF
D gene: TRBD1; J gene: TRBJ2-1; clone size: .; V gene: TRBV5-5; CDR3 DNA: TGTGCCAGCAGCTCGGACAGGGAAGCTGTCAGAAATGAGCAGTTCTTC; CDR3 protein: CASSSDREAVRNEQFF
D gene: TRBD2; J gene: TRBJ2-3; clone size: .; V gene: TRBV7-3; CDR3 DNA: TGTGCCAGCAGCCAAGCGGGAGGTACAGATACGCAGTATTTT; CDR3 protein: CASSQAGGTDTQYF
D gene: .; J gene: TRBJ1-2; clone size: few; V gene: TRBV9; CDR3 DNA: TGTGCCAGCAGCATCGGAGGTTGGGGTTATGGCTACACCTTC; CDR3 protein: CASSIGGWGYGYTF
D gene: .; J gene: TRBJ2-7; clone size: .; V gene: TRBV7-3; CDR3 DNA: TGTGCCAGCAGCCCCGTAAGGGCGCCCGAGCAGTACTTC; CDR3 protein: CASSPVRAPEQYF
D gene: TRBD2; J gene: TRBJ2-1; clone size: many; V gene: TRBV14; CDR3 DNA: TGTGCCAGCAGCCAAGATGGAGTGGCTAGCGGCAAATACAATGAGCAGTTCTTC; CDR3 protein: CASSQDGVASGKYNEQFF
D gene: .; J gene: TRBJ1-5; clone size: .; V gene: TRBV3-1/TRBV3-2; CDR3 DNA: TGTGCCAGCAGCCAAGACGGGGGTAGCAATCAGCCCCAGCATTTT; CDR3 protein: CASSQDGGSNQPQHF
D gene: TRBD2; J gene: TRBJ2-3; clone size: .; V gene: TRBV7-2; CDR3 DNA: TGTGCCAGCAGCCCAGGGACTAGCGGGAGCCGTACAGATACGCAGTATTTT; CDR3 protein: CASSPGTSGSRTDTQYF
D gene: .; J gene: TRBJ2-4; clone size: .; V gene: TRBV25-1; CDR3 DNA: TGTGCCAGCAGTGATTCGGCACGGGGAAACATTCAGTACTTC; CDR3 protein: CASSDSARGNIQYF